This T cell receptor beta chain emerged from a study of OX40 agonist ivuxolimab in advanced cancers. The CDR3 runs to 14 residues. Germline V gene data show CDR1 as SEHNR and CDR2 as FQNEAQ (reference sequence). The J segment lost 5 bases and the V segment lost 3 bases, leaving 3 bases of the junction unmatched. Profiling relied on immunoSEQ multiplex PCR, and the TCRdb table lists in-frame clones only, not all of them. The sample shows some 60,000 clones, 70% to 90% of them seen only once. Concerning this clone: The antigen remains unidentified.

Study-wide findings and caveats: CD4+ and CD8+ T cells in blood underwent clonal expansion by week 6 at 0.1 to 3.0 mg/kg.

The sample here was CD4+ or CD8+ T cells sorted from blood, taken in a trial of the OX40 agonist ivuxolimab. J is TRBJ2-1 and V is TRBV7-9; TRBD1 agrees at 8 bases. This receptor was identified in an adult with an advanced solid tumor such as melanoma, head and neck, liver or kidney cancer. This CDR3 is CASSFGTGNNEQFF. The CDR3 region has the DNA TGTGCCAGCAGCTTCGGGACAGGTAACAATGAGCAGTTCTTC.